One and the same sample provided the 4 T cell receptor beta chains below, sequenced in a study of OX40 agonist ivuxolimab in advanced cancers. Libraries were prepared by immunoSEQ multiplex PCR; TCRdb keeps only in-frame clonotypes and omits some of them. The table records over 25,000 clones, approximately 85% of them present only once. Sequences were derived from CD4+ or CD8+ T cells sorted from blood, sampled in a trial of the OX40 agonist ivuxolimab. Every receptor here comes from an adult with an advanced solid tumor such as melanoma, head and neck, liver or kidney cancer.

This sequence joins TRBV4-1 and TRBJ1-2, with D hard to call. V shed 1 base and J shed 4 bases, with 10 bases lying between them. The CDR3 sequence is 14 residues long. Germline lookup yields CDR1 MGHRA and CDR2 YSYEKL. The CDR3 nucleotides are TGCGCCAGCAGCCAAGTACCCACAAGCTATGGCTACACCTTC. Its translation is CASSQVPTSYGYTF.

V and J are TRBV5-1 and TRBJ2-3, with D possibly TRBD2 on 5 matching bases. The CDR3 spans 14 residues. Germline-derived CDR1 and CDR2 are SGHRS and YFSETQ. V was cut by 0 bases and J by 1 base, with 6 bases left in between. CDR3: CASSLEGGTDTQYF. CDR3 nucleotide sequence: TGCGCCAGCAGCTTGGAGGGAGGCACAGATACGCAGTATTTT.

A single count supports this clone. The chain combines TRBV19 with TRBJ1-5; D gene uncertain. In germline, CDR1 is LNHDA, CDR2 SQIVND (reference sequence). V gave up 5 bases and J gave up 10 bases, with 15 bases separating them. There are 13 residues in the CDR3. The DNA for the CDR3 is TGTGCCAGTAGTCCGATTAATGGTATACCCCAGCATTTT. Its translation: CASSPINGIPQHF. The variable domain in full, with the rest retrieved from reference TRBV19 and TRBJ1-5, is DGGITQSPKYLFRKEGQNVTLSCEQNLNHDAMYWYRQDPGQGLRLIYYSQIVNDFQKGDIAEGYSVSREKKESFPLTVTSAQKNPTAFYLCASSPINGIPQHFGDGTRLSIL.

The genes are TRBV15 and TRBJ2-7; 8 positions agree with TRBD1. J was trimmed by 2 bases and V by 0 bases; bases with no gene match: 6. This CDR3 spans 16 amino acids. The germline CDR1 and CDR2 sequences are LNHNV and YYDKDF (reference sequence). The CDR3 DNA is TGTGCCACCAGCAGAGATTGGACAGGGTACCCCTACGAGCAGTACTTC. As protein: CATSRDWTGYPYEQYF.